These T cell receptor beta chains were read from a single sample in a study of healthy donors' naive CD4 and CD8 T cells. TCRdb processed the reads anew with MiXCR; each CDR3 protein has one entry. Here the sample spans some 190,000 distinct CDR3 sequences, about 74% being singletons. Sample: naive CD4+ and CD8+ T cells sorted from blood, pooled from several donors. These receptors were collected from a pool of human donors in good health; the sample pools cells from several healthy donors. Both conserved end residues are part of each CDR3. The D gene is left open where the match is weak. Size is stated for part of the rows, as once, few or many counts, or as a class when the clone is expanded.

V gene	clone size	J gene	D gene	CDR3 protein	CDR3 DNA
TRBV19	-	TRBJ2-5	-	CASRVRGQETQYF	TGTGCCAGTCGCGTTCGCGGCCAAGAGACCCAGTACTTC
TRBV11-2	-	TRBJ1-2	-	CASSSGRAYGYTF	TGTGCCAGCAGCTCGGGCAGGGCTTATGGCTACACCTTC
TRBV29-1	few	TRBJ2-7	TRBD1	CSASTFGRQGKSHYEQYF	TGCAGCGCATCCACCTTTGGTAGACAGGGGAAAAGTCACTACGAGCAGTACTTC
TRBV15	-	TRBJ2-3	-	CATSPRQADTQYF	TGTGCCACCAGCCCGCGACAGGCAGATACGCAGTATTTT
TRBV5-4	-	TRBJ2-7	-	CASSLKESYEQYF	TGTGCCAGCAGCTTGAAGGAATCCTACGAGCAGTACTTC
TRBV27	-	TRBJ2-7	TRBD1	CASRRTGMSHEQYF	TGTGCCAGCAGAAGGACAGGGATGTCCCACGAGCAGTACTTC
TRBV6-5	-	TRBJ2-7	TRBD1	CASRETGGQAYEQYF	TGTGCCAGCAGGGAGACAGGGGGCCAAGCATACGAGCAGTACTTC
TRBV18	-	TRBJ2-1	-	CASSSPYGDEQFF	TGTGCCAGCTCCTCTCCGTACGGGGATGAGCAGTTCTTC
TRBV11-1	-	TRBJ2-6	-	CASSLDSVTDNVLTF	TGTGCCAGCAGCTTAGATTCCGTGACAGACAACGTCCTGACTTTC
TRBV12-3/TRBV12-4	-	TRBJ2-5	TRBD2	CASSLGGSGETQYF	TGTGCCAGCAGTTTGGGCGGGAGCGGGGAGACCCAGTACTTC
TRBV2	-	TRBJ2-5	-	CASSEVRAETQYF	TGTGCCAGCAGTGAAGTACGGGCGGAGACCCAGTACTTC
TRBV5-6	-	TRBJ2-7	TRBD1	CASSPGTDTYEQYF	TGTGCCAGCAGTCCCGGGACAGATACTTACGAGCAGTACTTC
TRBV19	-	TRBJ2-5	TRBD1	CATTDRPEGETQYF	TGTGCCACGACGGACAGGCCAGAAGGGGAGACCCAGTACTTC
TRBV5-6	-	TRBJ1-1	TRBD1	CASSWDSWNTEAFF	TGTGCCAGCAGCTGGGACAGCTGGAACACTGAAGCTTTCTTT
TRBV5-6	few	TRBJ2-2	-	CASSSGIGELFF	TGTGCCAGCAGCAGCGGTATCGGGGAGCTGTTTTTT
TRBV27	-	TRBJ1-2	-	CASSLFAASNYGYTF	TGTGCCAGCAGTTTATTTGCAGCCTCTAACTATGGCTACACCTTC
TRBV6-2/TRBV6-3	-	TRBJ1-2	TRBD1	CANSYGPGTGSWGYTF	TGTGCCAACAGTTACGGCCCAGGGACAGGATCATGGGGCTACACCTTC
TRBV6-5	few	TRBJ2-5	TRBD1	CATNSQTGGPETQYF	TGTGCCACCAATTCACAAACAGGGGGGCCGGAGACCCAGTACTTC
TRBV18	few	TRBJ1-2	TRBD1	CASSPGQVLNYGYTF	TGTGCCAGCTCACCCGGACAGGTTCTTAACTATGGCTACACCTTC
TRBV27	-	TRBJ1-1	-	CASSSPAEAFF	TGTGCCAGCAGTTCGCCCGCAGAAGCTTTCTTT
TRBV27	-	TRBJ1-6	-	CASSLVAEVYNSPLHF	TGTGCCAGCAGTTTAGTCGCAGAAGTCTATAATTCACCCCTCCACTTT
TRBV29-1	once	TRBJ2-7	TRBD1	CSVARGTGFDEQYF	TGCAGCGTCGCACGGGGGACAGGTTTTGACGAGCAGTACTTC
TRBV5-6	-	TRBJ2-7	-	CASSLGGSNEQYF	TGTGCCAGCAGCTTGGGGGGATCCAACGAGCAGTACTTC
TRBV2	-	TRBJ1-2	TRBD1	CASGGPGGNGYTF	TGTGCCAGTGGGGGCCCAGGGGGCAATGGCTACACCTTC
TRBV19	-	TRBJ2-5	TRBD2	CASSTPWTSGGQETQYF	TGTGCCAGTAGTACCCCCTGGACTAGCGGTGGGCAAGAGACCCAGTACTTC
TRBV19	-	TRBJ1-2	-	CASTIRAQGGYTF	TGTGCCAGTACCATTAGGGCCCAGGGCGGCTACACCTTC
TRBV29-1	-	TRBJ1-6	-	CSVRDGIDSPLHF	TGCAGCGTTCGGGACGGGATCGATTCACCCCTCCACTTT
TRBV19	few	TRBJ1-5	-	CASSIGVISNQPQHF	TGTGCCAGTAGTATAGGAGTTATTAGCAATCAGCCCCAGCATTTT